Here is one T cell receptor beta chain with its context. The antigen is unknown. At one boundary the junction diverges from the germline segment, which might be a read error. Overall study results and limits: Tumor memory CD4+ T cell TCR gene usage was found to cluster with blood and lymph node memory CD4+ cells and with lymph node naive CD4+ cells. Tumor-infiltrating Treg TCR alpha and beta sequences overlapped most with tumor naive CD4+ T cells, then blood naive. Whole repertoires were not studied in the larger cohort, only one V-J beta rearrangement.

TCRdb reprocessed the 5' RACE reads with MiXCR, giving one entry per CDR3 protein. Of about 42,000 distinct CDR3 sequences in the sample, 30% were seen once. Material: tumor-infiltrating memory CD4+ T cells sorted from the breast tumor. Subset described: memory CD4+ T cells, CD4+CD45RO+CD25-. The TCR was taken from a female donor with breast cancer.

CDR3 protein: CSPSGDTDTQYF. Written as DNA, the CDR3 is TGCAGTCCTAGCGGAGACACAGATACGCAGTATTTT. This rearrangement joins TRBV20-1 to TRBJ2-3, with 7 bases matching TRBD2. Per germline, CDR1 DFQATT and CDR2 SNEGSKA (reference sequence). This CDR3 has 12 amino acids.